This T cell receptor beta chain was obtained from a study of shared clonotypes between healthy human individuals (dated by TCRdb to 2019 to 2021). In the study overall: A couple of women and a few men aged 18 to 49 years were included in the cohort. To estimate repertoire size and how much clonotype sharing occurs between individuals, the study deeply sequenced the blood TCR repertoires of five healthy adults. Libraries were prepared and TCR repertoires were sequenced by different laboratories using diverse techniques, in order to increase sequencing depth and limit assay-specific biases. For each donor, CD4 naive and CD4 memory were each given three plates, CD8 naive was given two plates, and CD8 memory was given one plate. Each donor's leukapheresis produced roughly between roughly 0.85 and 9.5 billion PBMCs. The paper's findings and limits, for the study overall: Clonotypes shared by all four sorted-subset donors showed higher generation probabilities than non-shared clonotypes. Sampling was restricted to blood, and TCR repertoires in tissue are likely to differ from TCR repertoires in blood. Naive subsets generally had larger estimated clonotype richness than memory subsets. Incomplete sequencing was indicated by rarefaction of sorted-subset datasets, despite the large sequencing depth. Pairwise subsampling indicated that sequencing depth was expected to affect the degree of clonotype sharing among donors. When a handful of donors were compared, the shared fraction of clonotypes was around 5% for naive CD4, 3.5% to 4% for naive CD8, 2% to 2.5% for memory CD4, and 0.4% for memory CD8. Because the study included only a small number of donors, the genetic and exposure-history diversity represented was limited.

The donors were healthy, HIV-negative adults who had no recently reported acute infections or vaccinations. All donors were Caucasian adults living in Nashville, Tennessee, USA. CD4+ T cells were enriched by magnetic negative selection; naive cells were then positively selected on CD45RA, and the negative fraction formed the memory subset. Blood was collected by leukapheresis, and PBMCs were isolated by Ficoll-Histopaque density gradient centrifugation and then cryopreserved in liquid nitrogen vapor phase. Purity and quantity of every magnetically sorted T cell population were checked by analytical flow cytometry. Genomic DNA was isolated from each sorted fraction and quantified by UV absorbance on a Nanodrop 2000c. TCR CDR3 regions were amplified from genomic DNA by multiplex PCR using the deep immunoSEQ assay. Extracted genomic DNA from each cell subset was spread evenly across all wells of several immunoSEQ 96-well plates, with each plate serving as a replicate. For sorted subsets, around 0.2 ug genomic DNA, equal to about 30,000 T cell genomes, was loaded into each replicate PCR. The purified libraries were quantified using a Qubit 3.0 fluorometer, sized with a Bioanalyzer 2100, and then quantified again using the KAPA Library Quantification kit. Every immunoSEQ 96-well plate was sequenced on a separate single-read 150-cycle Illumina NextSeq 550 flow cell. In the source study's methods: Because the immunoSEQ output held only junctional sequences and lacked quality scores, the filtering could not match the filtering applied to full-length reads. Sequences were annotated with PyIR, a Python wrapper for IgBLAST v1.9, using IMGT germline references to assign V/J genes and CDR3. Reads were removed for weak V/J assignments (E-value above 1e-6), missing CDR3, stop codons, out-of-frame junctions, or ambiguous translated residues. V3J clonotypes were defined as sequences sharing an identical inferred V gene, J gene, and CDR3 amino acid sequence. To compute the percentage overlap between repertoires, the number of shared unique clonotypes was divided by the size of the smaller repertoire. Repertoire richness was assessed with RTK rarefaction, the Chao1 estimator, and Recon v2.1 estimates of unobserved clonotypes. OLGA was used to compute generation probabilities for all TCRbeta clonotypes that the gDNA method yielded from several donors. TCRdb re-hosts the immuneACCESS table, in-frame sequences only. Its copies lack some clones; in the studies checked, an unresolved V gene accounts for under half of them, and the cause for the rest is not known. That table supplies the V and J calls and clone size; D and trimming were determined from the DNA. The sample table records some 650,000 clones; around 97% of these occur just once. 0.055% to 0.07% of the sample rests with the top ten.

About this clone itself: The clone's antigen remains unknown. No qualities accompany the bases; no much larger clone lies one base away. Within the sample, other DNA sequences also encode this same CDR3.

Taken from the germline V gene (reference sequence), the CDR1 and CDR2 loops are LNHNV and YYDKDF. V is pared back by 1 base and J by 1 base, with 5 bases lying between the germline termini. The CDR3, from cysteine to phenylalanine, totals 13 residues. Only the CDR3 DNA is retained, 39 bases long and in frame from the first base. Sequenced: naive CD4+ T cells sorted from blood. The cell subset or site label corresponds to: CD45RA+ positively selected. The receptor comes from a woman aged 30 to 39 in good health. The chain uses TRBV15 and TRBJ2-7; confidence is insufficient to name the D gene. The DNA sequence follows: TGTGCCACCAGCAGAGCCGCGTCCTACGAGCAGTACTTC. Translated, this gives CATSRAASYEQYF.